This T cell receptor (beta chain) was retrieved from a study of memory CD4+ T cells and cytomegalovirus serostatus. CDR1 KGHSH and CDR2 LQKENI come from the germline V gene. The CDR3 is 13 residues long. J gave up 6 bases and V 6 bases, and 3 bases lay outside the gene matches. Single viable CD3+CD4+CD8-CD45RO+ cells were sorted as the memory CD4+ T cells. Measured with immunoSEQ multiplex PCR; TCRdb has only the in-frame clones, and not every one. The sample carries about 100,000 clones, 80% recorded once. The TCR comes from an adult in good health and CMV-seropositive. The sequenced material came from memory CD4+ T cells from blood. The chain combines TRBV18 with TRBJ2-2, with TRBD1 matching 8 bases. As DNA, the CDR3 is TGTGCCAGCTCTCGGACAGGGTCCGGGGAGCTGTTTTTT. Encoded protein: CASSRTGSGELFF.